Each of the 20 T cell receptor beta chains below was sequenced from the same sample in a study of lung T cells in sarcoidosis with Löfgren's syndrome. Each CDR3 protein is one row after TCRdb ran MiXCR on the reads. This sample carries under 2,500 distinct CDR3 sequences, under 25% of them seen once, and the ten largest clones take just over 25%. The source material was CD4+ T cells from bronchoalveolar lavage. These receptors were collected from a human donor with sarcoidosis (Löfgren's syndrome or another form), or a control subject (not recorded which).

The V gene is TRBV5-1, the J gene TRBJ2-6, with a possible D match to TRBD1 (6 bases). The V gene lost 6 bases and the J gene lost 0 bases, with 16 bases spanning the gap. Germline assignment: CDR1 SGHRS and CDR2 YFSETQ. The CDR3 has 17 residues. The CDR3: CASNPGTTSSGANVLTF. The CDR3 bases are TGCGCCAGCAACCCCGGGACAACAAGCTCTGGGGCCAACGTCCTGACTTTC.

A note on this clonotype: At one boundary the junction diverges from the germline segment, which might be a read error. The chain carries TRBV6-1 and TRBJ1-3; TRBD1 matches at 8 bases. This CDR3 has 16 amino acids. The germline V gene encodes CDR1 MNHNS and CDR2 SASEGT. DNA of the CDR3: TGTGCCAGCAGTCCCTTCCAGGGGGCGGGAGGAAGCACCATATATTTT. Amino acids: CASSPFQGAGGSTIYF.

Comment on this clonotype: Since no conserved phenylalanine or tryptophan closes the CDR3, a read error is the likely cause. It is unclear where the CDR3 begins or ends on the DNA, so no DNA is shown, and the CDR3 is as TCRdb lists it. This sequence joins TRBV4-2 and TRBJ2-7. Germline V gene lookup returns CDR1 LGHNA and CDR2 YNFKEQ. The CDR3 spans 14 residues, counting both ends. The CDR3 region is CASSQDRQAYEQHL.

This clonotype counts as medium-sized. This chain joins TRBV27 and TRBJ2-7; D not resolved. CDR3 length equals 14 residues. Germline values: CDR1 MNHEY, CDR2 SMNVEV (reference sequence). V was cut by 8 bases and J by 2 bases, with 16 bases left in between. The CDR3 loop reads CASSPSPHTYEQYF. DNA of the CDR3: TGTGCCAGCTCGCCGAGCCCACATACCTACGAGCAGTACTTC.

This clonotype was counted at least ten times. CDR3 residues: CASRQEGDEQYF. CDR3 bases: TGCGCCAGCAGGCAAGAAGGGGACGAGCAGTACTTC. This chain links TRBV5-1 with TRBJ2-7; D might be TRBD1 (5 bases). The CDR3 is made up of 12 amino acids. Looked up from germline, CDR1 is SGHRS and CDR2 is YFSETQ. Trimming stripped 5 bases from V and 5 bases from J, with 11 bases between.

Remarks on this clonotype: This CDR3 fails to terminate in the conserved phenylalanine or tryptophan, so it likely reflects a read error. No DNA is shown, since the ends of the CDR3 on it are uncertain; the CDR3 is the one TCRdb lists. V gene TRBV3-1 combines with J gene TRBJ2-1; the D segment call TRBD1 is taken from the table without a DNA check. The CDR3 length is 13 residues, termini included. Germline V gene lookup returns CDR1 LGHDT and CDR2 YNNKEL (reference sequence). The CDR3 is CASSQAWAGEQSS.

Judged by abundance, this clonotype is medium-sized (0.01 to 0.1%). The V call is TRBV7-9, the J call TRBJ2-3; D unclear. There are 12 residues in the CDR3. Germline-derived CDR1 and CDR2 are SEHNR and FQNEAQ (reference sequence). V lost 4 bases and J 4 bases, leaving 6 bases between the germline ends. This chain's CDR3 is CASSSLADTQYF. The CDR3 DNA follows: TGTGCCAGCAGCTCCTTGGCAGATACGCAGTATTTT.

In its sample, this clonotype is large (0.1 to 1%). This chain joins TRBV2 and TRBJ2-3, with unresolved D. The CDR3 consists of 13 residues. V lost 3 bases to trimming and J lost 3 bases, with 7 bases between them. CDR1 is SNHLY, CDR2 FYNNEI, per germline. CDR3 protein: CASSDQATDTQYF. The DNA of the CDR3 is TGTGCCAGCAGTGACCAAGCGACAGATACGCAGTATTTT.

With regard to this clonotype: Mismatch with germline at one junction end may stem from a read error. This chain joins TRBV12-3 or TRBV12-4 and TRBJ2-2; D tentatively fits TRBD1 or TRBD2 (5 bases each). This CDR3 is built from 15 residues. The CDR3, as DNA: TGTGCCAGCCCGGGACGCTTGAAGAGCACCGGGGTGCTGTTTTTT. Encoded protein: CASPGRLKSTGVLFF.

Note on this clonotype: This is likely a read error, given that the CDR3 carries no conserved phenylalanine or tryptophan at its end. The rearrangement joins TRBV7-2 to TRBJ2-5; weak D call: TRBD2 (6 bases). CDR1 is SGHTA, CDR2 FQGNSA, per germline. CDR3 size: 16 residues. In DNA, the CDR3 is TGTGCCAGCAGCTTAGCGCGGGGCGGGACCCAAGAGGCCCAGTACCTC. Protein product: CASSLARGGTQEAQYL.

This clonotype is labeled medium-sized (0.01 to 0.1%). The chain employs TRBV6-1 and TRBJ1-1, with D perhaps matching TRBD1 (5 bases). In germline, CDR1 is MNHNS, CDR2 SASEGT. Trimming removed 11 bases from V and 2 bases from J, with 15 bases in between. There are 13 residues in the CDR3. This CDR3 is CAAKRDPNTEAFF. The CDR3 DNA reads TGTGCCGCAAAGAGGGACCCCAACACTGAAGCTTTCTTT.

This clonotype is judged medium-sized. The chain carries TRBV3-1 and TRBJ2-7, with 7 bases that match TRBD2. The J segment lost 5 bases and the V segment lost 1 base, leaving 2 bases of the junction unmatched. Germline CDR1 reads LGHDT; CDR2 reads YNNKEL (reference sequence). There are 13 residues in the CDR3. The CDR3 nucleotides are TGTGCCAGCAGCCAAGTGGGAGGGAACGAGCAGTACTTC. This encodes CASSQVGGNEQYF.

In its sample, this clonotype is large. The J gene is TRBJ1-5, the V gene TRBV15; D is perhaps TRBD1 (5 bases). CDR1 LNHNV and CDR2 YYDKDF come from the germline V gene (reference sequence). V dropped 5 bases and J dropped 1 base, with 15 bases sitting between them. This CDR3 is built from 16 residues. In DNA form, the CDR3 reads TGTGCCACCAGCCGGGAGGGACCGAAAAGCAATCAGCCCCAGCATTTT. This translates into CATSREGPKSNQPQHF.

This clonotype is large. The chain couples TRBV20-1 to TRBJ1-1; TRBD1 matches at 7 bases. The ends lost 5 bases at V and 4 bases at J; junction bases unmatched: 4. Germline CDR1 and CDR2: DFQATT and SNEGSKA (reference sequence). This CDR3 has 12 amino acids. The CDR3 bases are TGCAGTGCTTCTGACAGGGTCACTGAAGCTTTCTTT. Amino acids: CSASDRVTEAFF.

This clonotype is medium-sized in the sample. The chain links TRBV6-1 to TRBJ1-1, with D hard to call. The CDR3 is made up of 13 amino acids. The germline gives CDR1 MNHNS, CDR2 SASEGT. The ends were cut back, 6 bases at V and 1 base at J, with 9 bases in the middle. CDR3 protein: CASRLHKNTEAFF. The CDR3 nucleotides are TGTGCCAGCAGATTACATAAGAACACTGAAGCTTTCTTT.

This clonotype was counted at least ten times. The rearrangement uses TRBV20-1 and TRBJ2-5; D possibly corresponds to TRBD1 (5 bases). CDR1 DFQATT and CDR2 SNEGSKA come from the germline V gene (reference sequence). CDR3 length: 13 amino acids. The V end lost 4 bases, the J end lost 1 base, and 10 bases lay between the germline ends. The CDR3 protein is CSAIQEPQETQYF. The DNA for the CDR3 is TGCAGTGCTATACAGGAGCCCCAAGAGACCCAGTACTTC.

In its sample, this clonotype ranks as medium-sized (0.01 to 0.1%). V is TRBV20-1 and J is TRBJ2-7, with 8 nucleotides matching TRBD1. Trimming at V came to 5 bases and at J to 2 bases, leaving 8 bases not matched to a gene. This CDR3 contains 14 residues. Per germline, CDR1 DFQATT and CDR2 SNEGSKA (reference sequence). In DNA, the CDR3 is TGCAGTGCTTTCCCTCGGACAGGGACCTACGAGCAGTACTTC. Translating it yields CSAFPRTGTYEQYF.

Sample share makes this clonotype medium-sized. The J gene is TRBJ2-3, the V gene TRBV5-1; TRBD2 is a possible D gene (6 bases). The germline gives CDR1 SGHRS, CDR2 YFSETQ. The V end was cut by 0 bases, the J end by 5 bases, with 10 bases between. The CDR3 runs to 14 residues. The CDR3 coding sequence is TGCGCCAGCAGCTTGGCCGGGGGTCAAGATACGCAGTATTTT. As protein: CASSLAGGQDTQYF.

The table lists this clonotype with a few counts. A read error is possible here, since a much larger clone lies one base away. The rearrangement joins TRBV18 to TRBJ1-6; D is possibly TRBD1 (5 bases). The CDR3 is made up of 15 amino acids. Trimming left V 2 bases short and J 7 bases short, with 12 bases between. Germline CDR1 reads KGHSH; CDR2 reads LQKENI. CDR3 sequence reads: CASSPSSGINSPLHF. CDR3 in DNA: TGTGCCAGCTCACCAAGCTCAGGGATCAATTCACCCCTCCACTTT.

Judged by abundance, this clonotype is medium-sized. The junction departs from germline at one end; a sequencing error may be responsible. CDR3 protein: CASSEMLGVPFAGF. As DNA, the CDR3 is TGTGCCAGCAGTGAAATGCTCGGGGTGCCTTTCGCGGGCTTC. This chain joins TRBV6-1 and TRBJ2-5, with D possibly being TRBD2 (5 bases). Germline lookup yields CDR1 MNHNS and CDR2 SASEGT. The length of the CDR3 is 14 residues.